The entry below describes one T cell receptor (beta chain). Only in-frame clones appear in the TCRdb table, and some are missing; sequencing was by immunoSEQ multiplex PCR. The sample consists of 3,000 to 4,000 clones, 60% to 75% of them appearing once. This entry comes from a study of T cell clonotyping in hematopoietic cell transplantation. The V gene's germline CDR1 is ENHRY and CDR2 SYGVKD. V lost 5 bases, J lost 3 bases, and 11 bases lay in between. The CDR3 runs to 13 residues. The sequencing here drew on peripheral blood mononuclear cells, taken 30 days after allogeneic stem cell transplant. J is TRBJ2-7 and V is TRBV10-3; D might be TRBD2 (7 bases). The receptor was isolated from a male patient between 40 and 49 years old who had an allogeneic stem cell transplant from an unrelated donor, so the T cells may come from the graft donor. Some clones in this sample may be carry-over from other donors' samples. In DNA form, the CDR3 reads TGTGCCATCAGTTCAGGGGAGGGCTACGAGCAGTACTTC. Protein product: CAISSGEGYEQYF.